These 21 T cell receptor beta chains originate from one sample sequenced in a study of blood T cell repertoires in COVID-19. TCRdb keeps only in-frame clones here, not all; method: immunoSEQ multiplex PCR. In the table there are roughly 260,000 clones, over 75% of which are singletons. The specimen sequenced was PBMCs or T cells enriched from blood (not recorded which). Receptors originate from a woman between 45 and 60 years old who had recovered from COVID-19.

The chain joins TRBV7-9 to TRBJ2-1; 7 bases match TRBD1. The CDR3 runs 13 residues. After removal of 1 base from V and 9 bases from J, the junction contained 3 bases not matched to a gene. Germline V gives CDR1 SEHNR, CDR2 FQNEAQ (reference sequence). The CDR3 reads CASSLGGGAEQFF. Here the CDR3 DNA reads TGTGCCAGCAGCTTAGGAGGGGGCGCTGAGCAGTTCTTC. Supplemented by reference TRBV7-9 and TRBJ2-1, the full variable domain reads DTGVSQNPRHKITKRGQNVTFRCDPISEHNRLYWYRQTLGQGPEFLTYFQNEAQLEKSRLLSDRFSAERPKGSFSTLEIQRTEQGDSAMYLCASSLGGGAEQFFGPGTRLTVL.

The rearrangement joins TRBV2 to TRBJ1-2; TRBD1 is a possible D gene (5 bases). This CDR3 is built from 14 residues. V shed 1 base and J shed 8 bases, with 14 bases lying between them. From germline, CDR1 is SNHLY and CDR2 FYNNEI. The CDR3 region is CASSEVGQGDGYTF. In nucleotides, the CDR3 is TGTGCCAGCAGTGAAGTTGGGCAGGGCGACGGCTACACCTTC.

This chain uses TRBV6-5 with TRBJ2-3; a weak D match, TRBD1 (6 bases). Trimming stripped 7 bases from V and 8 bases from J, with 13 bases between. Germline-derived CDR1 and CDR2 are MNHEY and SVGAGI. The CDR3 totals 12 residues. CDR3 DNA sequence: TGTGCCAGCAACAGGGTTGTTGGTACGCAGTATTTT. Its translation: CASNRVVGTQYF.

The chain employs TRBV2 and TRBJ2-1; D is unclear. CDR3 size: 12 residues. Looked up from germline, CDR1 is SNHLY and CDR2 is FYNNEI. Trimming removed 4 bases from V and 6 bases from J, with 7 bases in between. CDR3 nucleotides: TGTGCCAGCAGTGGCCTAGGCAATGAGCAGTTCTTC. It codes for CASSGLGNEQFF.

The rearrangement uses TRBV6-1 and TRBJ2-4; possible D gene TRBD1, 6 bases. The CDR3 is 18 amino acids. V was pared by 1 base and J by 0 bases, with 16 bases between. Germline V gene data show CDR1 as MNHNS and CDR2 as SASEGT. The chain's CDR3 is CASSEDVRTQGAKNIQYF. In nucleotides, the CDR3 is TGTGCCAGCAGTGAAGATGTGAGGACACAGGGAGCCAAAAACATTCAGTACTTC.

This clone occurred a few times. The chain recombines TRBV19 with TRBJ1-5; TRBD1 matches at 9 bases. Per the germline V gene, CDR1 is LNHDA and CDR2 is SQIVND (reference sequence). The CDR3 covers 16 residues. Losses at the gene ends were 4 bases for V and 4 bases for J; bases not matched to a gene: 8. The CDR3 DNA reads as TGTGCCAGTAGTAAAGGGTTGGGACAGGGTAATCAGCCCCAGCATTTT. Translating gives CASSKGLGQGNQPQHF.

The chain employs TRBV9 and TRBJ2-3, with 7 positions matching TRBD2. Germline V gene lookup returns CDR1 SGDLS and CDR2 YYNGEE. The junction had 4 bases not matched to a gene; V was cut back by 0 bases and J by 0 bases. The CDR3 runs 16 residues. The CDR3 nucleotides are TGTGCCAGCAGCGTAGAGCGGGAACCTAGCACAGATACGCAGTATTTT. It codes for CASSVEREPSTDTQYF.

The rearrangement links TRBV29-1 to TRBJ1-2, with D perhaps TRBD1 (5 bases). CDR3 length equals 13 residues. Trimming left V 3 bases short and J 7 bases short, with 15 bases between. CDR1 and CDR2 (germline): SQVTM, ANQGSEA. CDR3 amino acids: CSVDGGVQAGYTF. The CDR3 DNA follows: TGCAGCGTTGACGGGGGTGTCCAGGCTGGCTACACCTTC.

The chain joins TRBV7-8 to TRBJ2-6, with TRBD1 identical over 8 bases. There are 20 residues in the CDR3. Germline V lookup: CDR1 SGHVS, CDR2 FQNEAQ. Losses at the gene ends were 4 bases for V and 1 base for J; bases not matched to a gene: 15. The CDR3: CASSSTPGTGSKSGANVLTF. CDR3 sequence (DNA): TGTGCCAGCAGCTCAACCCCCGGGACAGGATCTAAGTCTGGGGCCAACGTCCTGACTTTC.

The chain carries TRBV28 and TRBJ1-5; 10 nucleotides align to TRBD1. The CDR3 loop spans 14 amino acids. Germline V gene lookup returns CDR1 MDHEN and CDR2 SYDVKM. V lost 5 bases, J lost 6 bases, and 4 bases stayed unmatched. This CDR3 is CASSRQGAVQPQHF. CDR3 sequence (DNA): TGTGCCAGCAGTCGACAGGGGGCTGTTCAGCCCCAGCATTTT.

This clone was recorded a few times. This chain uses TRBV27 with TRBJ2-3; no clear D. The CDR3 consists of 12 residues. Trimming cost V 6 bases and J 0 bases, with 4 bases left between them. Germline lookup yields CDR1 MNHEY and CDR2 SMNVEV (reference sequence). As DNA, the CDR3 is TGTGCCAGCAGCCAAAGCACAGATACGCAGTATTTT. Its protein is CASSQSTDTQYF.

This sequence joins TRBV28 and TRBJ2-7; no clear D gene. V shed 2 bases and J shed 4 bases, with 6 bases lying between them. Germline V lookup: CDR1 MDHEN, CDR2 SYDVKM. The CDR3 spans 12 residues. CDR3 residues: CASSLIRYEQYF. In DNA, the CDR3 is TGTGCCAGCAGTTTAATCAGATACGAGCAGTACTTC.

This rearrangement joins TRBV6-6 to TRBJ1-5; unclear D gene. Trimming pared 2 bases from V and 4 bases from J, leaving 3 bases between. Germline V gene data show CDR1 as MNHNY and CDR2 as SVGAGI (reference sequence). The CDR3 has 12 amino acids. The CDR3 region is CASSYENQPQHF. CDR3 bases: TGTGCCAGCAGTTACGAGAATCAGCCCCAGCATTTT.

This chain joins TRBV2 and TRBJ2-1; D possibly corresponds to TRBD2 (5 bases). The germline CDR1 and CDR2 sequences are SNHLY and FYNNEI. V lost 5 bases and J lost 12, with 14 bases in between. There are 12 residues in the CDR3. The CDR3 nucleotides read TGTGCCAGCAGTTTTGACTCGGGGAGGCAGTTCTTC. Amino acid sequence: CASSFDSGRQFF.

The gene calls are TRBV28 and TRBJ2-7; perhaps TRBD1 as D (5 bases). Trimming left V 4 bases short and J 0 bases short, with 10 bases between. The CDR3 totals 14 residues. Germline assignment: CDR1 MDHEN and CDR2 SYDVKM. The CDR3 is CASSSRQPSYEQYF. In nucleotides, the CDR3 is TGTGCCAGCAGTTCACGACAGCCCTCCTACGAGCAGTACTTC.

The rearrangement uses TRBV6-5 and TRBJ2-5, with 7 bases aligning to TRBD2. The V gene's germline CDR1 is MNHEY and CDR2 SVGAGI. This CDR3 is 15 amino acids long. Trimming cost V 6 bases and J 5 bases; bases outside gene matches: 12. CDR3: CASREPGRAGETQYF. In DNA form, the CDR3 reads TGTGCCAGCAGGGAGCCTGGGAGGGCAGGTGAGACCCAGTACTTC.

The chain has TRBV27 and TRBJ1-4, with 12 bases matching TRBD1. Germline trimming cut 6 bases from V and 7 bases from J; bases unmatched to any gene: 9. Germline-derived CDR1 and CDR2 are MNHEY and SMNVEV (reference sequence). The CDR3 totals 16 residues. The CDR3 nucleotides are TGTGCCAGCAGACCGGGACAGGGGGCTTTTTCTGAAAAACTGTTTTTT. The encoded protein is CASRPGQGAFSEKLFF. Combining the CDR3 with reference TRBV27 and TRBJ1-4 gives the whole variable domain EAQVTQNPRYLITVTGKKLTVTCSQNMNHEYMSWYRQDPGLGLRQIYYSMNVEVTDKGDVPEGYKVSRKEKRNFPLILESPSPNQTSLYFCASRPGQGAFSEKLFFGSGTQLSVL.

This chain links TRBV15 with TRBJ1-1, with D unclear. CDR1 is LNHNV and CDR2 is YYDKDF in the germline V gene (reference sequence). This CDR3 is 13 amino acids long. The germline V and J ends were trimmed by 6 bases and 0 bases, with 8 bases remaining between them. The CDR3 here is CATRYGVNTEAFF. DNA of the CDR3: TGTGCCACCAGGTACGGAGTGAACACTGAAGCTTTCTTT.

The J gene is TRBJ2-7, the V gene TRBV5-1, with 12 bases identical to TRBD2. The CDR3 spans 17 residues. Germline V gene sequence: CDR1 SGHRS, CDR2 YFSETQ. The ends lost 3 bases at V and 2 bases at J; junction bases unmatched: 9. CDR3 bases: TGCGCCAGCAGCTGGACTAGCGGGAATGCTATTACCTACGAGCAGTACTTC. It encodes CASSWTSGNAITYEQYF.

The chain uses TRBV27 and TRBJ2-2; D unclear. V gave up 3 bases and J gave up 6 bases, with 11 bases separating them. Germline V lookup: CDR1 MNHEY, CDR2 SMNVEV (reference sequence). This CDR3 comprises 14 residues. CDR3 protein: CASSFGGSPGELFF. The CDR3 DNA sequence: TGTGCCAGCAGTTTTGGCGGCTCCCCCGGGGAGCTGTTTTTT.

The chain links TRBV6-5 to TRBJ1-1, with a weak D call TRBD1 (5 bases). Germline V gives CDR1 MNHEY, CDR2 SVGAGI. V shed 2 bases and J shed 1 base, with 14 bases lying between them. The CDR3 covers 16 residues. This CDR3 is CASSYQPTARNTEAFF. For the CDR3, the DNA is TGTGCCAGCAGTTACCAACCGACAGCGAGGAACACTGAAGCTTTCTTT.